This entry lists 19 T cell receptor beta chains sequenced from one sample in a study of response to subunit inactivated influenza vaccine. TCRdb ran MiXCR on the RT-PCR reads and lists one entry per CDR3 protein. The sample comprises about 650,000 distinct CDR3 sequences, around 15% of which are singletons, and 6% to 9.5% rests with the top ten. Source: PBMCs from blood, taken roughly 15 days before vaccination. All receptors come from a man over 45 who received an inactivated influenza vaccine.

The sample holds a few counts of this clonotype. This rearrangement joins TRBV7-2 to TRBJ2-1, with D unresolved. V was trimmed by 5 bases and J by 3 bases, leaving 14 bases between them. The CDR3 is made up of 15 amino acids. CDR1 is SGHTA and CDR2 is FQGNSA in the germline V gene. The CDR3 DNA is TGTGCCAGCAGCCCCTCATCCGGGTTCTACAATGAGCAGTTCTTC. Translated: CASSPSSGFYNEQFF.

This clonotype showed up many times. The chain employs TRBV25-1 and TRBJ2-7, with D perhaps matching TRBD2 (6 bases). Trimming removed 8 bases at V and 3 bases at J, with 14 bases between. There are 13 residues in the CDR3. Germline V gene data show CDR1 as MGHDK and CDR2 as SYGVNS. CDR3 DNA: TGTGCCAGCCGAGGACCCGGGAGCTACGAGCAGTACTTC. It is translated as CASRGPGSYEQYF.

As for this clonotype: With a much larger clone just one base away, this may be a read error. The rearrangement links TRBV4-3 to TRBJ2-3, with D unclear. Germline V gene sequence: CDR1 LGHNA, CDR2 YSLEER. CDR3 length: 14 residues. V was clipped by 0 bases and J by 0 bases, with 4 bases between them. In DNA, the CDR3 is TGCGCCAGCAGCCAAGAGGCTAGCACAGATACGCAGTATTTT. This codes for CASSQEASTDTQYF.

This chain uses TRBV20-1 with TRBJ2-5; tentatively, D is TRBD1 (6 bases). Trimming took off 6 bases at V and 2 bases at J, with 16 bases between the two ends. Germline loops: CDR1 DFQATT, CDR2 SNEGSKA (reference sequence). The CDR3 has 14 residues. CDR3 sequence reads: CSAQPGRGQETQYF. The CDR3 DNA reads TGCAGTGCCCAACCCGGTAGGGGGCAAGAGACCCAGTACTTC.

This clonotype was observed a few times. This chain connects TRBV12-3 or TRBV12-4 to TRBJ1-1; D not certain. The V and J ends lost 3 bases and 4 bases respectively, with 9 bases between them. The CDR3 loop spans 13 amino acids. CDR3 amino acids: CASSFSEGTEAFF. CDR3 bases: TGTGCCAGCAGTTTCTCGGAGGGCACTGAAGCTTTCTTT.

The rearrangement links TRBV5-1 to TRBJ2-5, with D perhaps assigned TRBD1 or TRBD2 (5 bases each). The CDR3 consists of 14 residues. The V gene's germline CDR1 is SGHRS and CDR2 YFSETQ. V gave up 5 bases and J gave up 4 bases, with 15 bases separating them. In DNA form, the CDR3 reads TGCGCCAGCAGGTCGGGACGGGCCTCAGAGACCCAGTACTTC. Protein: CASRSGRASETQYF.

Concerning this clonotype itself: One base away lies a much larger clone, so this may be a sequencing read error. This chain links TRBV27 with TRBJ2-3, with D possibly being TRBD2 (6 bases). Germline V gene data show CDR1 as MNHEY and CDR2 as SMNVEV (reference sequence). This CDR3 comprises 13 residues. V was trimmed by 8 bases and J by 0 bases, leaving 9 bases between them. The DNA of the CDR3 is TGTGCCAGCGGCGGGATTAGCACAGATACGCAGTATTTT. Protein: CASGGISTDTQYF.

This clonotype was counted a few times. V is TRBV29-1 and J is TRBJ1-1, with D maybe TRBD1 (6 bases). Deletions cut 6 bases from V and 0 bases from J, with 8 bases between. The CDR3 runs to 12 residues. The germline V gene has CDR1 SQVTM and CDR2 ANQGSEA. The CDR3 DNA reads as TGCAGCGTCAGGGGACTGAACACTGAAGCTTTCTTT. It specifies CSVRGLNTEAFF.

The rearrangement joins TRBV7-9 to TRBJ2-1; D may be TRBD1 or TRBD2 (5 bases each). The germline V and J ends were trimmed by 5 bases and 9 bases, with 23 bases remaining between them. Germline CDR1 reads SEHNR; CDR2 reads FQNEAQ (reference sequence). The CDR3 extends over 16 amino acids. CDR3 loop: CASSARESRTFSEQFF. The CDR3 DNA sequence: TGTGCCAGCAGCGCAAGGGAGTCGAGGACATTCAGTGAGCAGTTCTTC.

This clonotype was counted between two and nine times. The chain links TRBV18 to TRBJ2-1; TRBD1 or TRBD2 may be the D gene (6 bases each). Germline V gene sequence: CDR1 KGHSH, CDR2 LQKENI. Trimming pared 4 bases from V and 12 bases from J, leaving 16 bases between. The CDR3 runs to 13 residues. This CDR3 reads CASSLSGGHPQFF. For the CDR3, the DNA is TGTGCCAGCTCACTATCCGGGGGCCACCCGCAGTTCTTC.

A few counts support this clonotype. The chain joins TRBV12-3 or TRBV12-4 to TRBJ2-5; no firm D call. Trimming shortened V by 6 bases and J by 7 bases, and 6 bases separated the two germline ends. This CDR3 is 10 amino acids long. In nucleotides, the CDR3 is TGTGCCAGCAGCCGCCCGACCCAGTACTTC. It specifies CASSRPTQYF.

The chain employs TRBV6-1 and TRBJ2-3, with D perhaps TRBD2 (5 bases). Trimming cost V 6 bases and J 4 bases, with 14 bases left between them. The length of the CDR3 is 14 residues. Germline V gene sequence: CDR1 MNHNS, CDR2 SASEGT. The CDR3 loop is CASSSIPGADTQYF. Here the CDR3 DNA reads TGTGCCAGCAGCTCAATCCCCGGGGCAGATACGCAGTATTTT.

CDR3 DNA sequence: TGCGCCAGCAGCGCACAACCGGGAGAGAATTCACCCCTCCACTTT. Translating gives CASSAQPGENSPLHF. The chain employs TRBV5-1 and TRBJ1-6; D not certain. The CDR3 loop spans 15 amino acids. Per germline, CDR1 SGHRS and CDR2 YFSETQ. Trimming removed 4 bases from V and 7 bases from J, with 15 bases in between.

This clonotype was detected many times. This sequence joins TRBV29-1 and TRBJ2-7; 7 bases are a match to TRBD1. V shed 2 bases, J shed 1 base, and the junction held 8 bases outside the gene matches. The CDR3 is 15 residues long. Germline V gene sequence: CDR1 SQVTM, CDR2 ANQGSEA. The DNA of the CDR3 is TGCAGCGTTGAACTCGGGACAGTGAATTCCTACGAGCAGTACTTC. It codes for CSVELGTVNSYEQYF.

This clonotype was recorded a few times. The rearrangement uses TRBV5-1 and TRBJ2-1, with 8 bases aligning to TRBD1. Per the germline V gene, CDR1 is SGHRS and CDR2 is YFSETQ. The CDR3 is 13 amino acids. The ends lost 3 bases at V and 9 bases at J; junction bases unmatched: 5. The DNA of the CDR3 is TGCGCCAGCAGCTCCCGACAGGGGACTGAGCAGTTCTTC. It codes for CASSSRQGTEQFF.

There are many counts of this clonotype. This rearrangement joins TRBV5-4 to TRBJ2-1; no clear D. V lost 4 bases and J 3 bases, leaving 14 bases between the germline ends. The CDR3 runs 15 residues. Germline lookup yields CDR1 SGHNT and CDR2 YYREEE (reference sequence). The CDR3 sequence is CASSPVVGNYNEQFF. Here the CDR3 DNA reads TGTGCCAGCAGCCCGGTTGTGGGTAACTACAATGAGCAGTTCTTC. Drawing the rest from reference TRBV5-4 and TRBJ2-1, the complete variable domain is ETGVTQSPTHLIKTRGQQVTLRCSSQSGHNTVSWYQQALGQGPQFIFQYYREEENGRGNFPPRFSGLQFPNYSSELNVNALELDDSALYLCASSPVVGNYNEQFFGPGTRLTVL.

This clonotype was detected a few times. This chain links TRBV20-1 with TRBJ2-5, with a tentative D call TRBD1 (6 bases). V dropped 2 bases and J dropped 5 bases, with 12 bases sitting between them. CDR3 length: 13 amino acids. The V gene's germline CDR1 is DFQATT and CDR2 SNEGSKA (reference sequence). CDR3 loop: CSARRTARETQYF. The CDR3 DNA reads TGCAGTGCTAGACGGACAGCGAGGGAGACCCAGTACTTC.

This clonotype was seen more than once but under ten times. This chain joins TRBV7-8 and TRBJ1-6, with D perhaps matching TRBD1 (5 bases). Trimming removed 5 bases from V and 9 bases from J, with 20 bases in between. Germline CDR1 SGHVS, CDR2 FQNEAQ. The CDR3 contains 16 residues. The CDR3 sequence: CASSPEGGTTGSPLHF. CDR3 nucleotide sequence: TGTGCCAGCAGCCCCGAGGGAGGGACCACGGGTTCACCCCTCCACTTT.

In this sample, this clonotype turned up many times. CDR3 in DNA: TGTGCCAGCAGCTTAGCAGGGGGCGATGGCTACACCTTC. It codes for CASSLAGGDGYTF. The chain has TRBV7-9 and TRBJ1-2; 7 nucleotides align to TRBD1. The CDR3 loop spans 13 amino acids. Trimming cost V 0 bases and J 6 bases; bases outside gene matches: 1. The V gene's germline CDR1 is SEHNR and CDR2 FQNEAQ (reference sequence).